This TCR beta chain was captured in a study of T cell responses to AZD1222 COVID-19 vaccine. General study points: Only six AZD1222 recipients tested seropositive at baseline. Scientists sampled the repertoires only once the peak T cell response had passed. Regions left unmutated in variants are reportedly the target of nearly half of spike-specific TCRs.

CDR3 length: 21 residues. Germline V gives CDR1 LNHDA, CDR2 SQIVND (reference sequence). V shed 7 bases, J shed 4 bases, and the junction held 30 bases outside the gene matches. The table came from immunoSEQ multiplex PCR; TCRdb's copy has only in-frame clones and leaves some out. The data show approximately 130,000 clones, 93% seen once. On this clone: Its specificity is unknown.

This sequence originates from an adult in good health. Here the sequenced sample was peripheral blood, taken on day 0 of AZD1222 vaccination. This chain joins TRBV19 and TRBJ1-2; 7 bases line up with TRBD1. As DNA, the CDR3 is TGTGCCAGTATCCTAGAGAGAGTCGGACAGGCGTACCGTCCGCACCGCTATGGCTACACCTTC. It yields the protein CASILERVGQAYRPHRYGYTF.